Listed below are T cell receptor beta chains from one sample, sequenced in a study of STAT5B mutations in CD4+ large granular lymphocyte leukemia. The assay was immunoSEQ multiplex PCR, and TCRdb's table has in-frame clones only and misses some. The repertoire consists of some 34,000 clones, with less than 85% occurring once and the leading ten covering more than 6%. The sequenced sample consisted of CD4+ T cells from blood buffy coats. The receptors were gathered from a human donor in good health. Each CDR3 is given with its conserved first and last residue. The order of the fields is D gene, V gene, J gene, clone size, CDR3 DNA, CDR3 protein. A D gene is named only where the DNA matches it firmly. Clone size appears in some rows only: once, few, many, or a class for an expanded clone.

NA	TRBV4-1	TRBJ1-4	NA	TGCGCCAGCCAAAAAGGGCAGGTTGCAACTAATGAAAAACTGTTTTTT	CASQKGQVATNEKLFF
NA	TRBV6-6	TRBJ2-1	NA	TGTGCCAGCAGCTACCATGTGGGAAATGAGCAGTTCTTC	CASSYHVGNEQFF
NA	TRBV7-2	TRBJ2-1	once	TGTGCCAGCAGCACCCGGACAGACAATGAGCAGTTCTTC	CASSTRTDNEQFF
TRBD1	TRBV5-1	TRBJ2-5	NA	TGCGCCAGCAGCAAACAGGGGGCAGAGACCCAGTACTTC	CASSKQGAETQYF
NA	TRBV4-1	TRBJ2-3	NA	TGCGCCAGCAGCCAAGATCGGACTTCAGCGTCCACGGGACGCGATACGCAGTATTTT	CASSQDRTSASTGRDTQYF
TRBD2	TRBV6-6	TRBJ2-7	NA	TGTGCCAGCAGTTACGCCGGGAGGACCTACGAGCAGTACTTC	CASSYAGRTYEQYF
TRBD1	TRBV7-6	TRBJ2-3	NA	TGTGCCAGCAGCCCAGGGACAGGGACTGAGGATACGCAGTATTTT	CASSPGTGTEDTQYF
TRBD2	TRBV7-9	TRBJ2-1	NA	TGTGCCAGCAACTTAAAGCGGGACGGATACAATGAGCAGTTCTTC	CASNLKRDGYNEQFF
NA	TRBV5-8	TRBJ1-6	NA	TGTGCCAGCAGCTGGGGGCACGAGATAAATAATTCACCCCTCCACTTT	CASSWGHEINNSPLHF
NA	TRBV5-5	TRBJ1-2	NA	TGTGCCAGCAGCTTGGTGGGGACCGCTACTAACTATGGCTACACCTTC	CASSLVGTATNYGYTF
NA	TRBV9	TRBJ2-1	NA	TGTGCCAGCAGCGTAAGAGGTGTTGATGAGCAGTTCTTC	CASSVRGVDEQFF
NA	TRBV7-6	TRBJ2-5	NA	TGTGCCAGCAGCTTAGTGGGCGGGCCTTATGAGACCCAGTACTTC	CASSLVGGPYETQYF
NA	TRBV7-2	TRBJ2-7	NA	TGTGCCAGCAGCTTAGGCGCACTGACTACGGGGTTACAGTACTTC	CASSLGALTTGLQYF
NA	TRBV5-3	TRBJ2-1	once	TGTGCCAGAAGCTTGATAGCGGCCAAACGCCTTTCCTACAATGAGCAGTTCTTC	CARSLIAAKRLSYNEQFF
NA	TRBV6-7	TRBJ1-5	once	TGTGCCAGCAGTTATCCCAGGGAATTTAGCAATCAGCCCCAGCATTTT	CASSYPREFSNQPQHF
NA	TRBV25-1	TRBJ1-5	few	TGTGCCAGCAGTGACCGGGTGGGTCAGCCCCAGCATTTT	CASSDRVGQPQHF
TRBD1	TRBV5-1	TRBJ2-5	NA	TGCGCCAGCACCTTGTCGGGACAGGGAGAAGAGACCCAGTACTTC	CASTLSGQGEETQYF
NA	TRBV19	TRBJ1-3	NA	TGTGCCACAACGACAGGCGCCTCTGGAAACACCATATATTTT	CATTTGASGNTIYF
NA	TRBV18	TRBJ1-3	NA	TGTGCCAGCTCAGCAACAAAGGGAAACACCATATATTTT	CASSATKGNTIYF